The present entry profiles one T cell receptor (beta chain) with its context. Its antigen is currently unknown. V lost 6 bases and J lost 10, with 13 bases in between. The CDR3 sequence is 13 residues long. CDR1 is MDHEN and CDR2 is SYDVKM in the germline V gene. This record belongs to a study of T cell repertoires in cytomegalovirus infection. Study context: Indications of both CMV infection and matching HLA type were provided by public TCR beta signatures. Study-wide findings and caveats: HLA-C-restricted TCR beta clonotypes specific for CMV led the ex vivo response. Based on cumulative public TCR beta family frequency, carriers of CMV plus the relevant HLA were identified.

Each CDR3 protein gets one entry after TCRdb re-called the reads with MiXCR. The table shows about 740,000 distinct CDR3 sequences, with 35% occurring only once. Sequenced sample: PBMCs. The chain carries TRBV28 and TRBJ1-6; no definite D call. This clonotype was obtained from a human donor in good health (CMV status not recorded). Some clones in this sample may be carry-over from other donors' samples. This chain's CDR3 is CASSPEPSSPLHF. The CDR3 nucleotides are TGTGCCAGCAGCCCCGAACCCTCCTCACCCCTCCACTTT.